This T cell receptor (beta chain) was sequenced for a study of siplizumab effects on memory and regulatory T cells (dated by TCRdb to the late 2010s). About the study as a whole: The study examined how the anti-CD2 antibody siplizumab affects alloreactive T-cell subsets in allogeneic mixed lymphocyte reactions built from human PBMCs. The research as a whole found: Because sequences below about 10^-5 frequency were poorly captured, only a minor fraction of alloreactive clones could be mapped to unstimulated subsets. A naive or memory phenotype could not be assigned to roughly 80-97% of proliferating CD4+ or CD8+ clones. The cumulative frequency of alloreactive sequences that could be traced back to unstimulated CD4+ memory T cells was significantly reduced by siplizumab. Compared with memory T cells, unstimulated naive T cells appeared more diverse, and naive cells seemed to make a substantial contribution to the alloresponse. In reactions with siplizumab, an average of approximately 69% of mappable alloreactive CD4+ clones were Treg-derived, compared with 25% to 30% in control reactions. Whether proliferating Tregs from siplizumab cultures were suppressive was not functionally confirmed.

The CDR1 and CDR2 encoded by the germline V gene (reference sequence) are LNHDA and SQIVND. V is cut by 3 bases and J by 5 bases, and the space between the germline ends is 13 bases. The CDR3 runs 14 amino acids, cysteine and phenylalanine included. The kept DNA is CDR3 alone, 42 bases in frame from the first base. The library was obtained by the immunoSEQ multiplex PCR assay. Roughly 100,000 TCR templates per sample were assayed on the deep sequencing platform. Genomic DNA extracted from sorted T cells was used for TCRbeta CDR3 sequencing. In the authors' own workflow: The R programming language was used for clonal analysis of TCRbeta CDR3 data. Unstimulated samples were compared with post-reaction CFSE-low samples to define alloreactive CD4+ and CD8+ clones. Regulatory or non-regulatory origin of alloreactive CD4+ clones was assigned by matching sequences to the sorted unstimulated Treg and non-Treg repertoires. Here the immuneACCESS table is served through TCRdb, limited to in-frame sequences with V and J called. Missing clones are a known gap in these copies; in checked studies unresolved V genes cover under half, and the rest lacks a known reason. V and J calls plus clone size are reproduced from that table; the DNA served to infer D and trimming. The sample contains about 110,000 clones, about nine tenths of them found a single time. Of the sample, 1% to 1.5% is held by the ten largest clones.

Sorted unstimulated T cells and proliferating T cells recovered from mixed lymphocyte reactions were subjected to TCRbeta CDR3 sequencing. Fresh whole blood from about eleven HLA-typed healthy donors served as the source for isolating PBMCs. This clone was seen a handful of times. The target of this receptor is not known. Base qualities are not provided; no much larger clone lies one nucleotide away. This receptor chain uses TRBV19 and TRBJ1-2; perhaps TRBD1 is the D gene, with 5 bases matching. The source of this sequence is a human donor in good health. Sequencing was done on a sample of CD4+ T cells sorted from blood. The CDR3 protein: CASSITGTEYGYTF. Here is the DNA: TGTGCCAGTAGTATTACTGGGACGGAGTATGGCTACACCTTC. Extended through the reference TRBV19 and TRBJ1-2 proteins, this CDR3 yields the full variable domain: DGGITQSPKYLFRKEGQNVTLSCEQNLNHDAMYWYRQDPGQGLRLIYYSQIVNDFQKGDIAEGYSVSREKKESFPLTVTSAQKNPTAFYLCASSITGTEYGYTFGSGTRLTVV.